Listed below are T cell receptor beta chains from one sample, sequenced in a study of T cell responses to AZD1222 COVID-19 vaccine. Method: immunoSEQ multiplex PCR; TCRdb's copy keeps in-frame clones and lacks some. The sample lists 83,000 or so clones, around 93% occurring once. This sample comprised peripheral blood, obtained 28 days after the second AZD1222 dose. The receptors derive from an adult who received the AZD1222 COVID-19 vaccine. The CDR3 runs from the conserved cysteine through the conserved F or W. The D gene is left open where the match is weak. Clone size is not always given. Where it is, it says once, few, many or a class for expanded clones.

CDR3 DNA: TGCGCCAGCAGCCAAGATGTAGGGGGTGAAGCTTTCTTT; CDR3 protein: CASSQDVGGEAFF; J gene: TRBJ1-1; D gene: -; clone size: -; V gene: TRBV4-3
CDR3 DNA: TGTGCCAGCAGTCTTCACTATGGCTACACCTTC; CDR3 protein: CASSLHYGYTF; J gene: TRBJ1-2; D gene: -; clone size: -; V gene: TRBV28
CDR3 DNA: TGTGCCAGCAGTTTTAGGGGTGGCTACACCTTC; CDR3 protein: CASSFRGGYTF; J gene: TRBJ1-2; D gene: -; clone size: -; V gene: TRBV28
CDR3 DNA: TGTGCCAGCTCACCGGGACAGAACACCGGGGAGCTGTTTTTT; CDR3 protein: CASSPGQNTGELFF; J gene: TRBJ2-2; D gene: -; clone size: -; V gene: TRBV18
CDR3 DNA: TGTGCCAGCAGCTCCTGGACAGAAAATGAGCAGTTCTTC; CDR3 protein: CASSSWTENEQFF; J gene: TRBJ2-1; D gene: -; clone size: -; V gene: TRBV9
CDR3 DNA: TGTGCCTGGAGCTTGGGGAATGAAAAACTGTTTTTT; CDR3 protein: CAWSLGNEKLFF; J gene: TRBJ1-4; D gene: -; clone size: -; V gene: TRBV30
CDR3 DNA: TGTGCCAGCAGCTCCAGACCGAGGGGAGGCTACACCTTC; CDR3 protein: CASSSRPRGGYTF; J gene: TRBJ1-2; D gene: -; clone size: -; V gene: TRBV7-2
CDR3 DNA: TGTGCCAGCAGTTTAGGGGCTAGCGGGGCCCGTTACAATGAGCAGTTCTTC; CDR3 protein: CASSLGASGARYNEQFF; J gene: TRBJ2-1; D gene: TRBD2; clone size: once; V gene: TRBV27
CDR3 DNA: TGTGCCATCAGTGAGTCGGGTAGAGGAATAGGAAGCTCGTGGAATGGCTACACCTTC; CDR3 protein: CAISESGRGIGSSWNGYTF; J gene: TRBJ1-2; D gene: -; clone size: few; V gene: TRBV10-3
CDR3 DNA: TGTGCCTGGAGTGTATCGTCAGTCCTCTCTGGAAACACCATATATTTT; CDR3 protein: CAWSVSSVLSGNTIYF; J gene: TRBJ1-3; D gene: -; clone size: -; V gene: TRBV30
CDR3 DNA: TGTGCCAGCCTCACCCCAGGGGTCGAGCAGTACTTC; CDR3 protein: CASLTPGVEQYF; J gene: TRBJ2-7; D gene: -; clone size: -; V gene: TRBV6-6
CDR3 DNA: TGTGCCAGCAGTGAATATAGCGGGAGGGCCTATGATGAGCAGTTCTTC; CDR3 protein: CASSEYSGRAYDEQFF; J gene: TRBJ2-1; D gene: TRBD2; clone size: -; V gene: TRBV6-1
CDR3 DNA: TGTGCCAGCAGCTTGGGGTCATCTTGGGGCTACACCTTC; CDR3 protein: CASSLGSSWGYTF; J gene: TRBJ1-2; D gene: -; clone size: -; V gene: TRBV7-2
CDR3 DNA: TGTGCCAGCAGTCTCAAGGGGCGGGGTGGGGTTAGCACAGATACGCAGTATTTT; CDR3 protein: CASSLKGRGGVSTDTQYF; J gene: TRBJ2-3; D gene: -; clone size: -; V gene: TRBV2
CDR3 DNA: TGTGCCAGCAGCGTAGTACAGGGTCGGGGCTACACCTTC; CDR3 protein: CASSVVQGRGYTF; J gene: TRBJ1-2; D gene: -; clone size: -; V gene: TRBV13
CDR3 DNA: TGTGCCAGCAGCCGCGGGACAGCTTATAATTCACCCCTCCACTTT; CDR3 protein: CASSRGTAYNSPLHF; J gene: TRBJ1-6; D gene: TRBD1; clone size: -; V gene: TRBV7-9